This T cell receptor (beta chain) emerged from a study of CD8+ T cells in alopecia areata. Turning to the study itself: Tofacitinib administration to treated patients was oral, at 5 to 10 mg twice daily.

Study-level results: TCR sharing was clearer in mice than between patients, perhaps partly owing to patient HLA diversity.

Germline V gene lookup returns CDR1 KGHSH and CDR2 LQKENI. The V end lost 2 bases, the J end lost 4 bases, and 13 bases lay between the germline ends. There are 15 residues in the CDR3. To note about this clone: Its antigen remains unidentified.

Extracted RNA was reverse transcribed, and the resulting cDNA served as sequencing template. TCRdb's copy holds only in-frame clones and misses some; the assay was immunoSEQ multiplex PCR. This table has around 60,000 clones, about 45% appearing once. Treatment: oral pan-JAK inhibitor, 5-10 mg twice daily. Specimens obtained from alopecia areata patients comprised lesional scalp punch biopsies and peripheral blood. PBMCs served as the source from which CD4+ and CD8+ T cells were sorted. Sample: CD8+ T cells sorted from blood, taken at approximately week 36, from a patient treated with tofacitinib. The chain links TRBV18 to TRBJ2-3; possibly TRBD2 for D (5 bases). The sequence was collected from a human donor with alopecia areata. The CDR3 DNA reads TGTGCCAGCTCACCAACTAGTTTAGCTGCAGATACGCAGTATTTT. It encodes CASSPTSLAADTQYF.